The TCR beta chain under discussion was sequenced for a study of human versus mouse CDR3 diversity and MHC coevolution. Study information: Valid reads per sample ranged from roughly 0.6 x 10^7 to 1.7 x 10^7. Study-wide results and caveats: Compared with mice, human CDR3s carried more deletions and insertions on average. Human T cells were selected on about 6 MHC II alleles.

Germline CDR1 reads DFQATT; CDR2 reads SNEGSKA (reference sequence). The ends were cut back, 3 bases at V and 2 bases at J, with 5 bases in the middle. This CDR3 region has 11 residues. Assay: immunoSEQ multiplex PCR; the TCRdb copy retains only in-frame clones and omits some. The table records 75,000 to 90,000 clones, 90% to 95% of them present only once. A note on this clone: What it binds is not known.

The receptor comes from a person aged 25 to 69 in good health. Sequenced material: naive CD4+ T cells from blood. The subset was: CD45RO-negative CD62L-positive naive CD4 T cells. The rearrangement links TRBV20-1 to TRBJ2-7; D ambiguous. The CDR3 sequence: CSARGPYEQYF. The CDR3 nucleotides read TGCAGTGCTAGGGGCCCCTACGAGCAGTACTTC.